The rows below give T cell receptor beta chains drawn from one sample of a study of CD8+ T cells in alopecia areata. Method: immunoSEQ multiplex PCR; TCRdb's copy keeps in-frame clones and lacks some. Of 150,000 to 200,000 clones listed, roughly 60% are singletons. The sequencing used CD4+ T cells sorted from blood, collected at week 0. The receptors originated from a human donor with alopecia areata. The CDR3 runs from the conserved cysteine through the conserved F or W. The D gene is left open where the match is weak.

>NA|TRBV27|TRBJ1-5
CASSFRTGLNQPQHF
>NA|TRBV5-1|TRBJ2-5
CASSRHLGMETQYF
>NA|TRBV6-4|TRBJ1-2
CASSDSGSYGYTF
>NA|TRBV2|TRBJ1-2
CASSESPVYGYTF
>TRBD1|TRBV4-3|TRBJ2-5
CASSQNGQGKQETQYF
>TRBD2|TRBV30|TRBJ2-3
CAWSGGRTRGADTQYF
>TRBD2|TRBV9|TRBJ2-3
CASSATSGGTDTQYF
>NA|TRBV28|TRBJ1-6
CASSTPSGTYNSPLHF
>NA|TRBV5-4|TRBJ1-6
CASSLGIGSPLHF
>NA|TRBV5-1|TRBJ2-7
CASSFFQTGEQYF
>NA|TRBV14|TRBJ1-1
CASSVRGTEAFF
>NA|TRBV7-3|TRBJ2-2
CASSLSPNTGELFF
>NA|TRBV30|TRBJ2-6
CAWSLGGSGANVLTF
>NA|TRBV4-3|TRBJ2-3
CASSQVTRGDTQYF
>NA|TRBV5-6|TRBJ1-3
CASSLWNSGNTIYF
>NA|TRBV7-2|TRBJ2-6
CASSPVTVNSGANVLTF
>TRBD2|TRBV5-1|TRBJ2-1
CASSFPLAGEQFF
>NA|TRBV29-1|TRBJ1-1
CSVVGQLMNTEAFF
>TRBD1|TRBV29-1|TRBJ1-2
CSVATGANYGYTF
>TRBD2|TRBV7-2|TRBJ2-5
CASSPWGGNQETQYF
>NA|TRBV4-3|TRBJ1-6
CASSQEGESNSPLHF
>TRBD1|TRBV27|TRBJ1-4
CASSPTQGAYEKLFF
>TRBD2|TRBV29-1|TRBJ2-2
CSVDDQRGPNTGELFF
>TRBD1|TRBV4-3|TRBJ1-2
CASSQTWTGGSGYTF
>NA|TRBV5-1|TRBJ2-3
CASSLNAPSTDTQYF
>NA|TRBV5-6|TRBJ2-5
CASSRDGGETQYF
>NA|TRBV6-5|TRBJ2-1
CASSPDHARYNEQFF
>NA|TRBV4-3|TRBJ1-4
CASSQELGPSNEKLFF
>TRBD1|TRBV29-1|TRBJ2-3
CSVAVGTGGQNTQYF
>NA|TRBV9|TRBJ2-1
CASSVTFNEQFF
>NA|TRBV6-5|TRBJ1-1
CASFGVSGTEAFF
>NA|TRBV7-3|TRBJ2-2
CASSPGHNTGELFF
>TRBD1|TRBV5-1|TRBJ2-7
CASRLMDRDEQYF
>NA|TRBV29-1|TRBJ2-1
CSALIGPNEQFF
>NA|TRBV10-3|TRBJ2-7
CAISDSRMVEQYF
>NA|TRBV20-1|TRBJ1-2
CSAREDHGYTF
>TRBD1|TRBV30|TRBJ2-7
CAWSVLTGDRGSEQYF
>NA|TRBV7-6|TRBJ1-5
CASSLGQVGQPQHF
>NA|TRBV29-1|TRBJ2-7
CSVAGTPSYEQYF
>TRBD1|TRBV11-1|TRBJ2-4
CASSFDPGQGMDIQYF
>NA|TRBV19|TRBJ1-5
CASRTVRGEQPQHF
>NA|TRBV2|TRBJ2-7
CASSYDGPYDLYF
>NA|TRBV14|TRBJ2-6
CASSRGQVGGANVLTF
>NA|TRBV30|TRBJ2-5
CAWRGDGGLKTQYF
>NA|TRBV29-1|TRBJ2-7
CSVQETAFSYEQYF
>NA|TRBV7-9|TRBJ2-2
CASKNNREAGELFF
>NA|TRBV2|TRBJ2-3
CASSDRASGDTQYF
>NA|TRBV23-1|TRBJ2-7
CASSHEGAYEQYF
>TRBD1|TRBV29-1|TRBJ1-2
CSVSGQGDGYTF
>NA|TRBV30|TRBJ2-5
CAWSVQETQYF
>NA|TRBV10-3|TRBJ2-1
CAISEGGEQFF
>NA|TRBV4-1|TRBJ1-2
CASSQDSYGYTF
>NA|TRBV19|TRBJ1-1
CATQVGPTEAFF
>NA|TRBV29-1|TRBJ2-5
CSVLVEVSLDF